Below, 10 T cell receptor beta chains from the same sample are listed, as sequenced in a study of CD8 T cells in Susac syndrome. With random hexamers, reverse transcription was performed on about 0.5 to 1 ug of RNA. TCRdb reprocessed the immunoSEQ multiplex PCR reads with MiXCR, giving one entry per CDR3 protein. The sample holds about 100,000 distinct CDR3 sequences, approximately 95% seen once. Sequenced material: CD8+ T cells from PBMCs. Receptor source: a human donor with Susac syndrome.

J is TRBJ2-7 and V is TRBV24-1; tentatively, D is TRBD2 (5 bases). The V gene lost 10 bases and the J gene lost 0 bases, with 9 bases spanning the gap. Germline-derived CDR1 and CDR2 are KGHDR and SFDVKD. CDR3 size: 12 residues. The CDR3 region is CATAGSSYEQYF. The CDR3 DNA is TGTGCCACGGCGGGCAGCTCCTACGAGCAGTACTTC.

The chain carries TRBV5-1 and TRBJ2-1, with TRBD2 identical over 9 bases. The CDR3 extends over 13 amino acids. Germline V gene data show CDR1 as SGHRS and CDR2 as YFSETQ. The ends lost 2 bases at V and 8 bases at J; junction bases unmatched: 2. In DNA form, the CDR3 reads TGCGCCAGCAGCTTAGCTAGCGGGGATGAGCAGTTCTTC. It specifies CASSLASGDEQFF.

The chain recombines TRBV12-3 or TRBV12-4 with TRBJ1-2; no definite D call. The ends were cut back, 5 bases at V and 2 bases at J, with 9 bases in the middle. The CDR3 runs 13 residues. CDR3 loop: CASSPRRNYGYTF. The CDR3 region has the DNA TGTGCCAGCAGTCCCCGAAGAAACTATGGCTACACCTTC.

This chain connects TRBV9 to TRBJ1-1; D uncertain. Between the trimmed V and J ends, which lost 4 bases and 4 bases, there was a span of 20 bases. This CDR3 region has 16 residues. The germline V gene has CDR1 SGDLS and CDR2 YYNGEE. DNA of the CDR3: TGTGCCAGCAGCTCTTCCCCGGGGTCCCAACGCACTGAAGCTTTCTTT. As protein: CASSSSPGSQRTEAFF.

The chain recombines TRBV20-1 with TRBJ2-7; no clear D gene. CDR1 and CDR2 (germline): DFQATT, SNEGSKA (reference sequence). This CDR3 is 14 amino acids long. V was clipped by 3 bases and J by 2 bases, with 14 bases between them. The CDR3 coding sequence is TGCAGTGCTAGGGCCTCGGAAGGCGCCTACGAGCAGTACTTC. As protein: CSARASEGAYEQYF.

This chain uses TRBV29-1 with TRBJ1-3; D is undetermined. Per the germline V gene, CDR1 is SQVTM and CDR2 is ANQGSEA. This CDR3 has 13 residues. The V end was cut by 6 bases, the J end by 0 bases, with 9 bases between. This chain's CDR3 is CSVLGSSGNTIYF. CDR3 in DNA: TGCAGCGTCCTGGGGAGCTCTGGAAACACCATATATTTT.

The chain is built from TRBV4-1 and TRBJ1-1; D gene ambiguous. Germline V gene data show CDR1 as MGHRA and CDR2 as YSYEKL. V was trimmed by 0 bases and J by 1 base, leaving 3 bases between them. The CDR3 sequence is 13 residues long. CDR3 sequence (DNA): TGCGCCAGCAGCCAAGAATGGAACACTGAAGCTTTCTTT. Protein sequence: CASSQEWNTEAFF.

The rearrangement links TRBV20-1 to TRBJ1-5; D is unclear. V lost 2 bases, J lost 3 bases, and 8 bases lay in between. Germline CDR1 is DFQATT and CDR2 is SNEGSKA (reference sequence). The length of the CDR3 is 13 residues. CDR3 amino acids: CSARTQVNQPQHF. CDR3 sequence (DNA): TGCAGTGCTAGAACTCAAGTCAATCAGCCCCAGCATTTT.

The chain links TRBV4-1 to TRBJ2-7, with 11 bases lining up with TRBD2. The trim removed 4 bases at V and 6 bases at J, leaving 11 bases unmatched. The germline CDR1 and CDR2 sequences are MGHRA and YSYEKL. The CDR3 sequence is 16 residues long. CDR3 loop: CASSLLAGEAQVEQYF. CDR3 nucleotide sequence: TGCGCCAGCAGCCTACTAGCGGGGGAGGCGCAGGTCGAGCAGTACTTC.

The chain recombines TRBV20-1 with TRBJ1-1; TRBD1 agrees at 7 bases. Germline assignment: CDR1 DFQATT and CDR2 SNEGSKA (reference sequence). The V segment lost 6 bases and the J segment 0 bases; nucleotides outside the gene matches: 10. The CDR3 is 15 amino acids. The CDR3 DNA reads as TGCAGTGCGAGGGACAGTTCGACCGTGAACACTGAAGCTTTCTTT. Protein product: CSARDSSTVNTEAFF.